The source of this T cell receptor beta chain is a study of blood T cell repertoires in COVID-19. Across the whole study: Acute and convalescent COVID-19 samples came from the United States, Italy and Spain. From T cells, B-cell-depleted T cells, or PBMCs came the material, which was cDNA or gDNA.

After removal of 7 bases from V and 0 bases from J, the junction contained 8 bases not matched to a gene. This CDR3 comprises 14 residues. CDR1 is SQVTM and CDR2 is ANQGSEA in the germline V gene. Seattle enrolled patients during active infection and tracked them longitudinally. TCRdb's table, derived via immunoSEQ multiplex PCR, lists solely in-frame clones and lacks some. This table holds over 250,000 clones, over 80% found once. The clonotype originates from a woman in her seventies with COVID-19, enrolled during active disease. V is TRBV29-1 and J is TRBJ1-2; 7 bases are shared with TRBD1. The sequenced material came from peripheral blood. CDR3 bases: TGCAGCGCCCTCGAGGACAGGCCTAACTATGGCTACACCTTC. Protein product: CSALEDRPNYGYTF.